This TCR beta chain was sequenced in a study of CD8+ T cells in alopecia areata. About this clone: This specimen includes other DNA sequences encoding the same CDR3.

Specified treatment: oral pan-JAK inhibitor, 5-10 mg twice daily. Both peripheral blood and punch biopsies of lesional scalp skin were obtained from patients who had alopecia areata. Separation by sorting yielded CD4+ and CD8+ T cells from PBMCs. Trimming shortened V by 2 bases and J by 4 bases, and 8 bases separated the two germline ends. The CDR3 has 12 residues. Germline V gene lookup returns CDR1 GTSNPN and CDR2 SVGIG (reference sequence). RNA was extracted and reverse transcribed into cDNA as the sequencing template. Libraries were prepared by immunoSEQ multiplex PCR; TCRdb keeps only in-frame clonotypes and omits some of them. The sample includes 150,000 or so clones, around 58% of them seen just once.

The source is a human donor with alopecia areata. This specimen was CD4+ T cells sorted from blood, taken at approximately week 60, from a patient treated with tofacitinib. V is TRBV30 and J is TRBJ2-5; D assignment may be TRBD1 or TRBD2 (5 bases each). The CDR3 here is CAWSWGRETQYF. Written as DNA, the CDR3 is TGTGCCTGGAGTTGGGGGAGAGAGACCCAGTACTTC.